Each of the 23 T cell receptor beta chains below was sequenced from the same sample in a study of pediatric ulcerative colitis. The rectum was sampled with one to two pinch biopsies at colonoscopy. Sequencing was performed with immunoSEQ multiplex PCR; in TCRdb, only in-frame clones are kept and a portion is missing. The table has 30,000 to 40,000 clones, roughly 81% seen once. Sequenced material: gut tissue. The source of these receptors is a boy aged 5-17 years with mild ulcerative colitis.

V usage is TRBV6-1 and J usage is TRBJ2-7; D call uncertain. Deletions cut 3 bases from V and 3 bases from J, with 18 bases between. CDR1 and CDR2 from the germline V gene are MNHNS and SASEGT. CDR3 length: 16 residues. CDR3 in amino acids: CASSDGQTVFSYEQYF. The CDR3 coding sequence is TGTGCCAGCAGTGATGGTCAGACGGTTTTCAGCTACGAGCAGTACTTC.

This clone was detected once. CDR3: CATSSGGPPGDEQFF. The CDR3, as DNA: TGCGCCACCTCTAGCGGGGGACCTCCGGGGGATGAGCAGTTCTTC. The chain has TRBV5-1 and TRBJ2-1, with 10 positions matching TRBD2. V shed 9 bases and J 8 bases; nucleotides not matched to a gene: 14. The CDR3 has 15 residues. The germline CDR1 and CDR2 sequences are SGHRS and YFSETQ.

V and J are TRBV10-2 and TRBJ1-1; D is unresolved. The CDR3 has 13 residues. Trimming took 2 bases from V and 11 from J, leaving 15 bases between them. Germline V lookup: CDR1 WSHSY, CDR2 SAAADI. The CDR3 DNA reads TGCGCCAGCAGTGAGCTTGGAGGGCTACGGGCTTTCTTT. Translating gives CASSELGGLRAFF.

This clone was seen only once. The chain employs TRBV5-1 and TRBJ1-4; a possible D gene is TRBD1 (6 bases). This CDR3 region has 15 residues. V was shortened by 7 bases and J by 0 bases, with 13 bases between the two germline ends. CDR1 SGHRS and CDR2 YFSETQ come from the germline V gene. CDR3 in DNA: TGCGCCAGCCAAACAGGGCTTGCAACTAATGAAAAACTGTTTTTT. Translating gives CASQTGLATNEKLFF.

The chain recombines TRBV27 with TRBJ2-3; 10 positions match TRBD2. With 4 bases clipped from V and 4 bases from J, the junction kept 11 bases outside the gene matches. Germline assignment: CDR1 MNHEY and CDR2 SMNVEV (reference sequence). The CDR3 runs 17 residues. The CDR3 nucleotides are TGTGCCAGCAGTTCCACCCCCGAGCTAGCGGGGGCAGATACGCAGTATTTT. It yields the protein CASSSTPELAGADTQYF.

The genes are TRBV9 and TRBJ2-7; TRBD2 matches 7 bases. This CDR3 contains 16 residues. Germline values: CDR1 SGDLS, CDR2 YYNGEE. The junction had 13 bases not matched to a gene; V was cut back by 1 base and J by 6 bases. CDR3 loop: CASSVIAGGVLGEQYF. The CDR3 DNA is TGTGCCAGCAGCGTAATAGCGGGCGGGGTCCTGGGCGAGCAGTACTTC. The whole variable domain, filled in from reference TRBV9 and TRBJ2-7, reads DSGVTQTPKHLITATGQRVTLRCSPRSGDLSVYWYQQSLDQGLQFLIQYYNGEERAKGNILERFSAQQFPDLHSELNLSSLELGDSALYFCASSVIAGGVLGEQYFGPGTRLTVT.

This chain uses TRBV10-3 with TRBJ1-5; D is unresolved. The CDR3 consists of 13 residues. Germline V gene lookup returns CDR1 ENHRY and CDR2 SYGVKD. Trimming cost V 4 bases and J 3 bases, with 7 bases left between them. CDR3 sequence: CAISGRDNQPQHF. The CDR3 region has the DNA TGTGCCATCAGTGGGCGGGACAATCAGCCCCAGCATTTT.

The chain joins TRBV6-5 to TRBJ1-1; no clear D. Germline V gene lookup returns CDR1 MNHEY and CDR2 SVGAGI. V shed 6 bases and J shed 0 bases, with 8 bases lying between them. CDR3 size: 13 residues. The CDR3 nucleotides are TGTGCCAGCAGACGTCTCGTGAACACTGAAGCTTTCTTT. Translating it yields CASRRLVNTEAFF.

This clone was observed a single time. The gene calls are TRBV2 and TRBJ2-3; perhaps TRBD2 as D (6 bases). V dropped 2 bases and J dropped 2 bases, with 17 bases sitting between them. The CDR3 spans 17 residues. CDR1 is SNHLY and CDR2 is FYNNEI in the germline V gene. This chain's CDR3 is CASSESGAGTVTDTQYF. The CDR3 nucleotides are TGTGCCAGCAGTGAATCGGGAGCTGGTACTGTCACAGATACGCAGTATTTT.

The J gene is TRBJ2-7, the V gene TRBV7-9; 9 bases match TRBD1. J gave up 3 bases and V 0 bases, and 0 bases lay outside the gene matches. Germline CDR1 SEHNR, CDR2 FQNEAQ (reference sequence). The CDR3 sequence is 14 residues long. The CDR3 sequence: CASSLAGQGYEQYF. In DNA form, the CDR3 reads TGTGCCAGCAGCTTAGCGGGACAGGGCTACGAGCAGTACTTC.

The chain has TRBV10-3 and TRBJ2-5; D not resolved. This CDR3 has 12 amino acids. Germline CDR1 and CDR2: ENHRY and SYGVKD. V dropped 6 bases and J dropped 5 bases, with 10 bases sitting between them. CDR3 nucleotides: TGTGCCATCAGCCAAAAGCCCGAGACCCAGTACTTC. Amino acids: CAISQKPETQYF.

The chain has TRBV9 and TRBJ1-1; no reliable D call. CDR3 length: 13 residues. Germline-derived CDR1 and CDR2 are SGDLS and YYNGEE. Trimming shortened V by 2 bases and J by 9 bases, and 14 bases separated the two germline ends. As DNA, the CDR3 is TGTGCCAGCAGCGTGGAGCCCCGGGAGAAAGCTTTCTTT. Amino acid sequence: CASSVEPREKAFF.

This rearrangement joins TRBV25-1 to TRBJ1-1, with D tentatively TRBD1 (6 bases). Per the germline V gene, CDR1 is MGHDK and CDR2 is SYGVNS. V was clipped by 2 bases and J by 10 bases, with 20 bases between them. The length of the CDR3 is 15 residues. CDR3 region: CASSEIDRSLEGAFF. CDR3 nucleotide sequence: TGTGCCAGCAGTGAAATCGACAGGTCCCTAGAGGGAGCTTTCTTT.

With regard to this clone: Sequence at one end of the junction differs from germline and may be a read error. V and J are TRBV4-1 and TRBJ1-2; no reliable D call. CDR3 length: 15 residues. CDR1 and CDR2 from the germline V gene are MGHRA and YSYEKL. This CDR3 reads CASSEGVLLNRAAFF. As DNA, the CDR3 is TGCGCCAGCAGCGAAGGAGTACTCCTAAACCGGGCCGCTTTCTTC.

This clone was seen only once. The rearrangement links TRBV18 to TRBJ1-6, with unresolved D. Germline CDR1 KGHSH, CDR2 LQKENI. V lost 0 bases and J lost 5, with 11 bases in between. CDR3 size: 16 residues. Here the CDR3 DNA reads TGTGCCAGCTCACCACCGTCGGGAGACCATAATTCACCCCTCCACTTT. Its protein product is CASSPPSGDHNSPLHF.

The J gene is TRBJ2-2, the V gene TRBV5-1; 11 positions match TRBD2. CDR3 length: 17 residues. The trim removed 4 bases at V and 2 bases at J, leaving 7 bases unmatched. Germline V gene data show CDR1 as SGHRS and CDR2 as YFSETQ. The CDR3 sequence is CASSPMTSGVNTGELFF. The CDR3 DNA reads TGCGCCAGCAGCCCTATGACTAGCGGGGTAAACACCGGGGAGCTGTTTTTT.

A single count supports this clone. The rearrangement uses TRBV29-1 and TRBJ2-5; no reliable D call. Per the germline V gene, CDR1 is SQVTM and CDR2 is ANQGSEA. The length of the CDR3 is 11 residues. The CDR3 region is CVVRSKGTQYF. CDR3 bases: TGCGTTGTTCGTTCGAAAGGGACCCAGTACTTC.

This chain links TRBV5-1 with TRBJ2-4, with D perhaps matching TRBD1 or TRBD2 (6 bases each). V lost 4 bases and J lost 0, with 23 bases in between. Germline V gives CDR1 SGHRS, CDR2 YFSETQ. The CDR3 loop spans 19 amino acids. This CDR3 is CASSHPQGGGGVAKNIQYF. The CDR3 bases are TGCGCCAGCAGCCACCCACAGGGCGGCGGAGGGGTAGCCAAAAACATTCAGTACTTC.

This chain joins TRBV18 and TRBJ1-2, with D unclear. The CDR3 is 16 residues long. V was pared by 6 bases and J by 1 base, with 18 bases between. Germline V gene lookup returns CDR1 KGHSH and CDR2 LQKENI. CDR3 sequence reads: CASSPAKIQDNYGYTF. In nucleotides, the CDR3 is TGTGCCAGCTCCCCAGCGAAGATACAAGATAACTATGGCTACACCTTC.

V is TRBV6-6 and J is TRBJ1-2; D gene unclear. V was clipped by 2 bases and J by 14 bases, with 24 bases between them. The CDR3 is 15 residues long. Germline V lookup: CDR1 MNHNY, CDR2 SVGAGI (reference sequence). Here the CDR3 DNA reads TGTGCCAGCAGTTACGAGTCGGGGATTGACGGCGGGTCAACCTTC. It is translated as CASSYESGIDGGSTF.

The chain is built from TRBV7-9 and TRBJ1-5; perhaps TRBD1 as D (6 bases). Germline lookup yields CDR1 SEHNR and CDR2 FQNEAQ (reference sequence). The length of the CDR3 is 17 residues. Trimming cost V 4 bases and J 6 bases, with 22 bases left between them. The CDR3 loop is CASSSEKEDRLSQPQHF. Written as DNA, the CDR3 is TGTGCCAGCAGCTCTGAAAAGGAGGACAGACTGTCTCAGCCCCAGCATTTT. Looking up the rest from reference TRBV7-9 and TRBJ1-5 gives the full variable domain: DTGVSQNPRHKITKRGQNVTFRCDPISEHNRLYWYRQTLGQGPEFLTYFQNEAQLEKSRLLSDRFSAERPKGSFSTLEIQRTEQGDSAMYLCASSSEKEDRLSQPQHFGDGTRLSIL.

The genes are TRBV10-3 and TRBJ2-6; TRBD2 agrees at 8 bases. CDR1 and CDR2 (germline): ENHRY, SYGVKD. The ends lost 5 bases at V and 2 bases at J; junction bases unmatched: 5. There are 16 residues in the CDR3. CDR3 amino acids: CAISRSGGAGANVLTF. CDR3 sequence (DNA): TGTGCCATCAGTCGCTCCGGGGGGGCTGGGGCCAACGTCCTGACTTTC.

V is TRBV5-4 and J is TRBJ2-7, with 8 bases matching TRBD1. Germline-derived CDR1 and CDR2 are SGHNT and YYREEE (reference sequence). Losses at the gene ends were 3 bases for V and 5 bases for J; bases not matched to a gene: 7. The CDR3 spans 14 residues. The DNA of the CDR3 is TGTGCCAGCAGCTCCGGACAGGGTGTCGACGAGCAGTACTTC. It is translated as CASSSGQGVDEQYF.